Listed below are T cell receptor beta chains from one sample, sequenced in a study of cytomegalovirus exposure and HLA in healthy donors. Using immunoSEQ multiplex PCR, the repertoire was profiled, and TCRdb retains in-frame clones only, with some absent. The sample holds 150,000 or so clones, about 73% seen once. The sample comprised PBMCs. These receptors were collected from a woman aged 60-70 years in good health and CMV-seropositive. Each CDR3 is given with its conserved first and last residue. The order of the fields is V gene, J gene, D gene, clone size, CDR3 DNA, CDR3 protein. D genes are given only for firm matches. Expanded clones are given a class, and other clones once, few, many or no size at all.

TRBV18	TRBJ1-1	.	.	TGTGCCAGCTCACCTGGACTGACAGGGAACACTGAAGCTTTCTTT	CASSPGLTGNTEAFF
TRBV20-1	TRBJ1-2	.	.	TGCAGTGCTAGATCGGGAGGCTACACCTTC	CSARSGGYTF
TRBV27	TRBJ2-1	TRBD1	.	TGTGCCAGCAGTTTCAACAGGGGTGAGCAGTTCTTC	CASSFNRGEQFF
TRBV2	TRBJ2-1	TRBD2	.	TGTGCCAGCAGGGTCCAAACTAGCGGTTCGAATGAGCAGTTCTTC	CASRVQTSGSNEQFF
TRBV18	TRBJ2-3	TRBD2	.	TGTGCCAGCTCACCACCGGGACTAGCGGCCCACACAGATACGCAGTATTTT	CASSPPGLAAHTDTQYF
TRBV28	TRBJ2-7	.	.	TGTGCCAGCACCCAGGGGGGTAAGGCGTACGAGCAGTACTTC	CASTQGGKAYEQYF
TRBV29-1	TRBJ1-2	.	.	TGCAGCGTTGAAGACGGACAGCCAGGCTATGGCTACACCTTC	CSVEDGQPGYGYTF
TRBV5-4	TRBJ2-1	.	.	TGTGCCAGCAGCTTGGGGGGGCGCAAGACTGGCAATGAGCAGTTCTTC	CASSLGGRKTGNEQFF
TRBV29-1	TRBJ1-2	.	.	TGCAGCGTTGGAGGGAGCTATGGCTACACCTTC	CSVGGSYGYTF
TRBV28	TRBJ2-1	.	.	TGTGCCAGCAGTCTACCATTCACGGGAGAGCAGTTCTTC	CASSLPFTGEQFF
TRBV28	TRBJ2-5	TRBD2	.	TGTGCCAGCAGTCCCGGGACTAGCGGGATCCAGACCCAGTACTTC	CASSPGTSGIQTQYF
TRBV5-1	TRBJ1-3	.	few	TGCGCCAGCAGCCCAGAACAGGGTATCAGTGGAAACACCATATATTTT	CASSPEQGISGNTIYF
TRBV5-6	TRBJ2-3	.	.	TGTGCCAGCAGCTTGCTCGGGGGAGGCACAGATACGCAGTATTTT	CASSLLGGGTDTQYF
TRBV25-1	TRBJ1-2	.	once	TGTGCCAGCAGTGCACCAGGGTCCCTTAACTATGGCTACACCTTC	CASSAPGSLNYGYTF
TRBV6-1	TRBJ1-4	.	.	TGTGCCAGCAGTGAAAGGCGGACAAATGAAAAACTGTTTTTT	CASSERRTNEKLFF
TRBV28	TRBJ2-1	TRBD1	few	TGTGCCAGCAGTTGCCAGGACAGGGGGTGCAATGAGCAGTTCTTC	CASSCQDRGCNEQFF
TRBV18	TRBJ1-1	TRBD1	few	TGTGCCAGCTCCCCGTCACGACAGGGATTGGGTACTGAAGCTTTCTTT	CASSPSRQGLGTEAFF
TRBV2	TRBJ2-3	.	.	TGTGCCAGCAGTGGTCTCTTAGGGGTTGGCACAGATACGCAGTATTTT	CASSGLLGVGTDTQYF
TRBV28	TRBJ1-4	.	once	TGTGCCAGCAGGACGGGGGGAACTAATGAAAAACTGTTTTTT	CASRTGGTNEKLFF
TRBV9	TRBJ2-7	.	.	TGTGCCAGCAGCGGCCGGGACACCCTTTCCTACGAGCAGTACTTC	CASSGRDTLSYEQYF
TRBV7-8	TRBJ1-5	TRBD1	.	TGTGCCAGCAGCAAGGACAGGGCCCAGCCCCAGCATTTT	CASSKDRAQPQHF
TRBV15	TRBJ1-1	TRBD1	.	TGTGCCACCAGCAGAGATCTGTCGCAGGGGGCTGAAGCTTTCTTT	CATSRDLSQGAEAFF
TRBV7-3	TRBJ1-1	.	once	TGTGCCAGCAGCTTAGGAACAGCCAGGGGTGAAGCTTTCTTT	CASSLGTARGEAFF
TRBV6-5	TRBJ1-1	.	.	TGTGCCAGCTCGAGACAGTTGAACACTGAAGCTTTCTTT	CASSRQLNTEAFF
TRBV6-1	TRBJ2-7	.	.	TGTGCCAGCAGTGAAGCTATCTGGGAGGCGTACGAGCAGTACTTC	CASSEAIWEAYEQYF
TRBV30	TRBJ1-4	.	.	TGTGCCTGGGCCGGGAAGGAAAAACTGTTTTTT	CAWAGKEKLFF
TRBV6-5	TRBJ1-1	.	.	TGTGCCAGCAGTTACACGACGGGACATAGGAACACTGAAGCTTTCTTT	CASSYTTGHRNTEAFF
TRBV9	TRBJ1-5	.	few	TGTGCCAGCACCCTTTATCCCGGGGATCAGCCCCAGCATTTT	CASTLYPGDQPQHF
TRBV7-6	TRBJ1-5	.	.	TGTGCCAGCAGCTTAGGGAGTGGGCAGCCCCAGCATTTT	CASSLGSGQPQHF